This TCR beta chain was found in a study of shared clonotypes between healthy human individuals. At the deep level, the assay was run. In replicate PCRs of sorted subsets, about 220 ng DNA, approximately 30,000 T cell genomes, was used. Method: immunoSEQ multiplex PCR; TCRdb's copy keeps in-frame clones and lacks some. Of more than 2 million clones listed, approximately 95% are singletons. Only one count was recorded for this clone. The CDR3 totals 11 residues. Germline V CDR1 and CDR2: LNHDA, SQIVND (reference sequence). V was pared by 8 bases and J by 2 bases, with 3 bases between. This chain connects TRBV19 to TRBJ2-2; no definite D call. The receptor was derived from a man between 18 and 29 years old in good health. The specimen sequenced was naive CD4+ T cells sorted from blood. Subset here: CD45RA+ positively selected. CDR3 sequence (DNA): TGTGCCAGTTTAAACACCGGGGAGCTGTTTTTT. It codes for CASLNTGELFF.